This T cell receptor (beta chain) originates from a study of shared clonotypes between healthy human individuals. The study, taken as a whole, reports: It was the non-shared clonotypes that had lower generation probabilities than clonotypes shared by all four donors. Sharing of clonotypes among donors was expected to vary with sequencing depth.

Several immunoSEQ plates held equal portions of the genomic DNA taken from each subset. Data came from immunoSEQ multiplex PCR; TCRdb stores just in-frame clones and leaves some out. The table lists 2 million to 3 million clones, 93% of them singletons. With regard to this clone: No antigen is known for it.

In germline, CDR1 is SGHVS, CDR2 FNYEAQ. V shed 5 bases, J shed 7 bases, and the junction held 8 bases outside the gene matches. The CDR3 runs to 14 residues. This clonotype was sampled from a young man in good health. Some clones in this sample may be carry-over from other donors' samples. The gene calls are TRBV7-6 and TRBJ1-5; 7 positions match TRBD1. The sample was naive CD4+ T cells from PBMCs. Documented subset: CD45RA+ positively selected. The CDR3 DNA reads as TGTGCCAGCAGCCAGGGGGAGGCGGGCCAGCCCCAGCATTTT. Protein: CASSQGEAGQPQHF.